A selection of T cell receptor beta chains follows, all from one sample in a study of OX40 agonist ivuxolimab in advanced cancers. The method was immunoSEQ multiplex PCR; TCRdb's version includes in-frame clones alone and lacks a portion of them. The repertoire has around 70,000 clones, roughly 89% of them found once; the top ten carry around 10%. Sequencing used CD4+ or CD8+ T cells sorted from blood, obtained in a trial of the OX40 agonist ivuxolimab. These receptors were collected from an adult with an advanced solid tumor such as melanoma, head and neck, liver or kidney cancer. Each CDR3 is given with its conserved first and last residue. The D gene is left open where the match is weak. Size is omitted from some rows. Given values are once, few, many or a class for expanded clones.

>TRBV2|-|TRBJ2-1|-
CASIPQVNPGEQFF
TGTGCCAGCATTCCACAGGTAAATCCTGGTGAGCAGTTCTTC
>TRBV28|-|TRBJ1-1|TRBD1
CASGGQGWTEAFF
TGTGCCAGCGGGGGACAGGGATGGACTGAAGCTTTCTTT
>TRBV27|once|TRBJ2-2|TRBD1
CAARAGTGGIGELFF
TGTGCCGCCCGAGCCGGGACAGGGGGGATCGGGGAGCTGTTTTTT
>TRBV5-5|-|TRBJ2-5|-
CASSLVGQGQETQYF
TGTGCCAGCAGCTTGGTCGGGCAGGGCCAAGAGACCCAGTACTTC
>TRBV4-1|-|TRBJ2-3|TRBD2
CASSHLGTRGDTQYF
TGCGCCAGCAGCCATCTCGGGACTAGGGGAGATACGCAGTATTTT
>TRBV28|-|TRBJ2-3|TRBD1
CASRPHGQGTDTQYF
TGTGCCAGCAGACCCCATGGACAGGGCACAGATACGCAGTATTTT
>TRBV6-5|-|TRBJ1-2|-
CAAASFYGYTF
TGTGCCGCCGCTTCCTTTTATGGCTACACCTTC
>TRBV28|-|TRBJ2-5|-
CASKEGGGQETQYF
TGTGCCAGCAAAGAGGGGGGGGGACAAGAGACCCAGTACTTC
>TRBV2|-|TRBJ1-5|-
CASRGRRSLMQGQPQHF
TGTGCCAGCAGAGGGAGGCGAAGCTTGATGCAGGGCCAGCCCCAGCATTTT
>TRBV7-2|-|TRBJ1-3|-
CASSPLAGGSGNTIYF
TGTGCCAGCAGTCCCCTCGCGGGAGGATCTGGAAACACCATATATTTT
>TRBV10-3|-|TRBJ2-7|-
CAISESILSEFQYF
TGTGCCATCAGTGAGTCGATTCTCTCCGAGTTTCAGTACTTC
>TRBV10-3|-|TRBJ2-5|-
CAIRGPQETQYF
TGTGCCATCAGGGGTCCCCAAGAGACCCAGTACTTC
>TRBV5-1|-|TRBJ2-3|TRBD1
CASRDQGAVATDTQYF
TGCGCCAGCAGGGACCAGGGGGCCGTGGCGACAGATACGCAGTATTTT
>TRBV18|once|TRBJ1-2|-
CASSPPSGGYYGYTF
TGTGCCAGCTCACCACCGAGCGGGGGCTACTATGGCTACACCTTC
>TRBV18|-|TRBJ2-7|-
CASSPPSSYEQYF
TGTGCCAGCTCACCACCAAGCTCCTACGAGCAGTACTTC
>TRBV11-2|-|TRBJ2-5|TRBD2
CASSLTGGPGMTQYF
TGTGCCAGCAGCTTAACGGGGGGGCCGGGAATGACCCAGTACTTC
>TRBV28|-|TRBJ1-2|TRBD1
CASSLETGGGGYTF
TGTGCCAGCAGTTTAGAGACAGGGGGTGGTGGCTACACCTTC
>TRBV10-1|once|TRBJ2-3|TRBD2
CAKRKVIAGGLPSTDTQYF
TGCGCCAAACGGAAGGTCATAGCGGGAGGGCTTCCTAGCACAGATACGCAGTATTTT
>TRBV28|-|TRBJ2-5|TRBD1
CASSRRTGGVETQYF
TGTGCCAGCAGTCGACGGACAGGGGGCGTAGAGACCCAGTACTTC
>TRBV5-4|-|TRBJ2-1|-
CASSLRGEQFF
TGTGCCAGCAGCCTCCGTGGTGAGCAGTTCTTC
>TRBV23-1|once|TRBJ2-5|-
CASSHRGTVTETQYF
TGCGCCAGCAGTCACCGCGGGACCGTTACCGAGACCCAGTACTTC
>TRBV11-2|-|TRBJ2-3|TRBD2
CASSSLRTSGGFDTQYF
TGTGCCAGCAGCTCACTTCGGACTAGCGGGGGTTTTGATACGCAGTATTTT
>TRBV7-2|once|TRBJ2-1|TRBD2
CASSLGTTPNEQFF
TGTGCCAGCAGCCTTGGGACTACCCCCAATGAGCAGTTCTTC
>TRBV28|-|TRBJ2-4|-
CASSARGAAKNIQYF
TGTGCCAGCAGCGCCAGGGGAGCAGCCAAAAACATTCAGTACTTC
>TRBV4-1|-|TRBJ1-6|TRBD1
CASSQFTGTAGPNRPLHF
TGCGCCAGCAGCCAATTTACCGGGACAGCGGGACCAAATAGGCCCCTCCACTTT
>TRBV28|-|TRBJ2-1|TRBD1
CASSFGDRASNEQFF
TGTGCCAGCAGTTTCGGGGACAGGGCCTCCAATGAGCAGTTCTTC
>TRBV6-5|-|TRBJ2-3|-
CASKRSGLADTQYF
TGTGCCAGCAAGAGATCAGGGTTAGCAGATACGCAGTATTTT
>TRBV2|-|TRBJ2-3|-
CASSQRDLSADTQYF
TGTGCCAGCAGCCAAAGAGACCTTAGCGCAGATACGCAGTATTTT
>TRBV6-5|-|TRBJ2-1|-
CASSSTDYSSYNEQFF
TGTGCCAGCAGTTCTACGGACTATAGCTCCTACAATGAGCAGTTCTTC
>TRBV6-1|-|TRBJ2-7|-
CASSEFRSSYEQYF
TGTGCCAGCAGTGAGTTCCGGAGCTCCTACGAGCAGTACTTC
>TRBV28|-|TRBJ1-5|TRBD1
CASSPLRGTEHNQPQHF
TGTGCCAGCAGCCCTCTACGGGGGACAGAGCACAATCAGCCCCAGCATTTT
>TRBV4-1|-|TRBJ2-5|-
CASSQGPRATLYF
TGCGCCAGCAGCCAGGGCCCTAGGGCGACCTTGTACTTC
>TRBV4-2|-|TRBJ2-7|TRBD2
CASSSSGTSSYEQYF
TGTGCCAGCAGTTCCTCCGGGACTAGCTCCTACGAGCAGTACTTC
>TRBV4-2|-|TRBJ2-3|-
CASSQAGMSTDTQYF
TGTGCCAGCAGCCAGGCAGGGATGAGCACAGATACGCAGTATTTT
>TRBV6-6|once|TRBJ1-5|TRBD1
CASSYHGQGGNQPQHF
TGTGCCAGCAGTTACCACGGACAGGGAGGCAATCAGCCCCAGCATTTT
>TRBV10-3|-|TRBJ1-2|-
CAIRGSYGYTF
TGTGCCATCCGGGGTTCCTATGGCTACACCTTC
>TRBV18|-|TRBJ2-5|-
CASSPSIETQYF
TGTGCCAGCTCACCGAGTATAGAGACCCAGTACTTC
>TRBV7-6|-|TRBJ2-3|-
CASSLWESSTDTQYF
TGTGCCAGCAGCTTGTGGGAGAGTAGCACAGATACGCAGTATTTT
>TRBV18|-|TRBJ2-1|-
CASSLGHGAYNEQFF
TGTGCCAGCTCCCTCGGACACGGAGCCTACAATGAGCAGTTCTTC
>TRBV5-1|-|TRBJ1-1|-
CASSFLREERAFF
TGCGCCAGCAGTTTTCTCCGGGAGGAGCGAGCTTTCTTT
>TRBV7-9|-|TRBJ2-5|-
CASSLAIGQIKETQYF
TGTGCCAGCAGCTTAGCGATAGGACAGATCAAGGAGACCCAGTACTTC
>TRBV7-9|-|TRBJ1-3|TRBD1
CASSLQGAGVGNTIYF
TGTGCCAGCAGCTTGCAGGGGGCAGGTGTTGGAAACACCATATATTTT
>TRBV27|few|TRBJ1-2|-
CASSWDGNYGYTF
TGTGCCAGCAGCTGGGACGGAAACTATGGCTACACCTTC
>TRBV7-6|few|TRBJ2-7|TRBD1
CASSPVGQGMGEQYF
TGTGCCAGCAGCCCAGTGGGACAGGGAATGGGCGAGCAGTACTTC
>TRBV27|-|TRBJ1-6|-
CASSPLRGQVDNSPLHF
TGTGCCAGCAGTCCCCTCCGGGGGCAAGTTGATAATTCACCCCTCCACTTT
>TRBV5-1|-|TRBJ2-7|TRBD1
CASSTGQGNLYEQYF
TGCGCCAGCAGCACAGGACAGGGCAACCTCTACGAGCAGTACTTC
>TRBV29-1|-|TRBJ1-2|-
CSVLPGLSGYTF
TGCAGCGTTCTTCCGGGGCTTAGTGGCTACACCTTC
>TRBV6-1|-|TRBJ2-1|-
CASRGRPTVDEQFF
TGTGCCAGCAGGGGCAGGCCTACAGTCGATGAGCAGTTCTTC
>TRBV5-1|few|TRBJ1-6|-
CASSLDGTGRAPLHF
TGCGCCAGCAGCTTGGACGGAACAGGGAGGGCACCCCTCCACTTT
>TRBV2|-|TRBJ1-3|-
CASTEWVSFSGNTIYF
TGTGCCAGCACGGAGTGGGTGTCCTTCTCTGGAAACACCATATATTTT
>TRBV28|-|TRBJ2-7|-
CASITGRDTYEQYF
TGTGCCAGCATTACCGGACGGGACACCTACGAGCAGTACTTC
>TRBV11-2|-|TRBJ1-2|TRBD1
CASSLRATGAKSYGYTF
TGTGCCAGCAGCTTGAGGGCGACAGGGGCGAAGTCCTATGGCTACACCTTC
>TRBV5-1|-|TRBJ2-1|-
CASSPDTSFLGNEQFF
TGCGCCAGCAGCCCGGACACTAGCTTCCTTGGCAATGAGCAGTTCTTC
>TRBV6-6|-|TRBJ2-7|TRBD2
CASSYVAGTSEQYF
TGTGCCAGCAGTTACGTAGCGGGGACGAGCGAGCAGTACTTC
>TRBV7-9|-|TRBJ2-1|TRBD2
CASRRWSSGGTGGAEQFF
TGTGCCAGCAGGAGGTGGAGTAGCGGGGGCACCGGGGGCGCTGAGCAGTTCTTC
>TRBV7-9|once|TRBJ2-5|TRBD1
CASSVTGVETQYF
TGTGCCAGCAGCGTAACAGGGGTGGAGACCCAGTACTTC
>TRBV28|-|TRBJ2-2|-
CASSWRNTGELFF
TGTGCCAGCAGTTGGCGGAACACCGGGGAGCTGTTTTTT
>TRBV5-1|once|TRBJ2-3|-
CASSLARLDSTDTQYF
TGCGCCAGCAGCTTGGCCCGTTTGGACAGCACAGATACGCAGTATTTT
>TRBV27|-|TRBJ1-1|-
CASSLAGLGTEAFF
TGTGCCAGCAGTTTGGCGGGTCTGGGGACTGAAGCTTTCTTT
>TRBV10-3|-|TRBJ2-1|-
CAISAVSSYNEQFF
TGTGCCATCAGTGCCGTGAGCTCCTACAATGAGCAGTTCTTC